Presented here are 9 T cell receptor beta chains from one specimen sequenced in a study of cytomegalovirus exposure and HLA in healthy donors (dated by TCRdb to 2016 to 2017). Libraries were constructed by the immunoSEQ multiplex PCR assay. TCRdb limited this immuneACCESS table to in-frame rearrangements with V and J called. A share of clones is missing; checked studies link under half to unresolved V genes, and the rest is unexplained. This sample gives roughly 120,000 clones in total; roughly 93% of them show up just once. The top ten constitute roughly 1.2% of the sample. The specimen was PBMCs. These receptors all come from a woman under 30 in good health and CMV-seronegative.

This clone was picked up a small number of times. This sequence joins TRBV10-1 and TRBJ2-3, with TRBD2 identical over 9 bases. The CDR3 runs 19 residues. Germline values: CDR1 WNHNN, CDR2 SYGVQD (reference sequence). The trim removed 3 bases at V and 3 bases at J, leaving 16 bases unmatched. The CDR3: CASSDVKTRIAGVTDTQYF. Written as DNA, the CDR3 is TGCGCCAGCAGTGACGTTAAGACTAGGATAGCGGGGGTTACAGATACGCAGTATTTT.

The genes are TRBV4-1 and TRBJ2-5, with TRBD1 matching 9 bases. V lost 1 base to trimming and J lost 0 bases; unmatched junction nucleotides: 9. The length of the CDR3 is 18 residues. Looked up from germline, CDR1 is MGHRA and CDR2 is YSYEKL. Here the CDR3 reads CASSQVKSGTGYQETQYF. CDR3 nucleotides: TGCGCCAGCAGCCAAGTAAAATCCGGGACAGGGTACCAAGAGACCCAGTACTTC.

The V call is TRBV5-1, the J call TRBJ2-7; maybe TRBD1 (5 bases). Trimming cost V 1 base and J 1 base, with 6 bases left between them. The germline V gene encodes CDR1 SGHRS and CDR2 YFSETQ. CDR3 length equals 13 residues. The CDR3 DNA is TGCGCCAGCAGCTTGAGGGGATCCTACGAGCAGTACTTC. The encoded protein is CASSLRGSYEQYF.

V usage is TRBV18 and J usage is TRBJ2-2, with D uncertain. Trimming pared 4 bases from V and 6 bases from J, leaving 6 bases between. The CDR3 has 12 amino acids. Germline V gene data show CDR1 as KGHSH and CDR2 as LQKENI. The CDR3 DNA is TGTGCCAGCTCACAAGCGTCCGGGGAGCTGTTTTTT. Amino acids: CASSQASGELFF.

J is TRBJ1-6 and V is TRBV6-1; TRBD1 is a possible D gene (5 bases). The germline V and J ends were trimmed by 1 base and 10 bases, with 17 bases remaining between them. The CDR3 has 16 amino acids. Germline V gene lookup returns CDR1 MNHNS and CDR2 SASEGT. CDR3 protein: CASSEDGRGLGSPLHF. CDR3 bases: TGTGCCAGCAGTGAAGATGGGAGGGGATTAGGATCACCCCTCCACTTT.

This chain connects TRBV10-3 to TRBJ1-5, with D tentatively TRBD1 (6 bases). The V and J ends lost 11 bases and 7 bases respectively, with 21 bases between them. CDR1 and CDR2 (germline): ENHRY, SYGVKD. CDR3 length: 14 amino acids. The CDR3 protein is CAVGTGHGTQPQHF. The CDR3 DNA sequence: TGTGCCGTCGGAACAGGGCACGGGACGCAGCCCCAGCATTTT.

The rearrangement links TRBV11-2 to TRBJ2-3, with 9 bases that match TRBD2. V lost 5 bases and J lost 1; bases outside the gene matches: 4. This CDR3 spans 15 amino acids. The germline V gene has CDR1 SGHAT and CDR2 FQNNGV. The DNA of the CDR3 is TGTGCCAGCAGCGGTAGCGGGAGTGGCACAGATACGCAGTATTTT. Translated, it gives CASSGSGSGTDTQYF.

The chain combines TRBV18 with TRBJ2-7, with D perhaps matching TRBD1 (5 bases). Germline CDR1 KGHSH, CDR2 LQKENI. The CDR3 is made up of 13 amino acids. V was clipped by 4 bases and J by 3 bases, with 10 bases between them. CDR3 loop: CASSLGQDYEQYF. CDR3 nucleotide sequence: TGTGCCAGCTCACTGGGGCAGGACTACGAGCAGTACTTC. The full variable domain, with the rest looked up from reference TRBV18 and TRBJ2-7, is NAGVMQNPRHLVRRRGQEARLRCSPMKGHSHVYWYRQLPEEGLKFMVYLQKENIIDESGMPKERFSAEFPKEGPSILRIQQVVRGDSAAYFCASSLGQDYEQYFGPGTRLTVT.

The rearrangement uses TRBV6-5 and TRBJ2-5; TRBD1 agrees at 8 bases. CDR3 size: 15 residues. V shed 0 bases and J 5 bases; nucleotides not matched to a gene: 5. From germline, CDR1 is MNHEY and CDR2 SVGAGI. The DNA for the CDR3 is TGTGCCAGCAGTTACTCGACAGGGGTAGGGGAGACCCAGTACTTC. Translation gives CASSYSTGVGETQYF.